Listed below are T cell receptor beta chains from one sample, sequenced in a study of T cells in Graves' hyperthyroidism and ophthalmopathy. One entry per CDR3 protein, called by TCRdb with MiXCR from the multiplex PCR reads. The sample lists about 640,000 distinct CDR3 sequences, about a fifth occurring once. Sequencing used blood. These receptors all stem from a man aged 25 to 40 with Graves' ophthalmopathy. Each CDR3 is given with its conserved first and last residue. The D gene is left open where the match is weak. Expanded clones are given a class, and other clones once, few, many or no size at all.

v_call	clone_size	j_call	d_call	cdr3_nt	cdr3_aa
TRBV6-5	NA	TRBJ2-7	TRBD2	TGTGCCAGCAGTTACTCGACGGGGACTAGCAACGAGCAGTACTTC	CASSYSTGTSNEQYF
TRBV19	NA	TRBJ1-5	TRBD1	TGTGCCCGAACGACTCGACAGGGTCGAAATCAGCCCCAGCATTTT	CARTTRQGRNQPQHF
TRBV27	NA	TRBJ2-1	NA	TGTGCCAGCAGTTATCTGGGCTACAATGAGCAGTTCTTC	CASSYLGYNEQFF
TRBV27	few	TRBJ2-7	NA	TGTGCCAGCCGTGATCCAAGGAACTCCTACGAGCAGTACTTC	CASRDPRNSYEQYF
TRBV7-9	NA	TRBJ2-7	NA	TGTGCCAGCAGCCACGACAGACCTTTCTACGAGCAGTACTTC	CASSHDRPFYEQYF
TRBV27	few	TRBJ1-6	NA	TGTGCCAGCAGATCGACAATTTCACCCCTCCACTTT	CASRSTISPLHF
TRBV9	few	TRBJ2-3	NA	TGTGCCAGCAGCGTATCCGGCAGGGCTCCAGATACGCAGTATTTT	CASSVSGRAPDTQYF
TRBV7-2	many	TRBJ2-3	NA	TGTGCCAGCAGCTTAGGGGGGAGGCCCACAGATACGCAGTATTTT	CASSLGGRPTDTQYF
TRBV6-1	NA	TRBJ1-6	NA	TGTGCCAGCAGTTTTAGGAGACGCTCCTATAATTCACCCCTCCACTTT	CASSFRRRSYNSPLHF
TRBV7-3	few	TRBJ2-1	NA	TGTGCCAGCAGCTTACGCGGGACAGCCTCCTACAATGAGCAGTTCTTC	CASSLRGTASYNEQFF
TRBV6-2/TRBV6-3	few	TRBJ2-2	NA	TGTGCCAGCCTTATGAACACCGGGGGGCTGTTTTTT	CASLMNTGGLFF
TRBV11-2	many	TRBJ2-1	TRBD2	TGTGCCAGCAGCTCCCGAAGAGGGGTTATCCTAGCGGGAGAAGATGAGCAGTTCTTC	CASSSRRGVILAGEDEQFF
TRBV2	NA	TRBJ2-5	TRBD2	TGTGCCAGCAGGAGGCTAGCGGGAGGAGGAGAGGCCCAGTACTTC	CASRRLAGGGEAQYF
TRBV20-1	few	TRBJ2-1	NA	TGCAGTGCTAGAGATCTGTTAAGGGTTGATGAGCAGTTCTTC	CSARDLLRVDEQFF
TRBV20-1	NA	TRBJ1-1	NA	TGCAGTGCTAGTGGGGGGTCGAAAGCTTTCTTT	CSASGGSKAFF
TRBV11-2	many	TRBJ2-1	TRBD1	TGTGCCAGCAGCCCCGCAGGGGGTGACGATGAGCAGTTCTTC	CASSPAGGDDEQFF
TRBV27	NA	TRBJ2-7	TRBD1	TGTGCCGTCCGGGACAGGGCTTACGAGCAGTACTTC	CAVRDRAYEQYF
TRBV28	many	TRBJ2-5	NA	TGTGCCAGCAGTTCAGCAGGGAGTGGGGCAATGGAGACCCAGTACTTC	CASSSAGSGAMETQYF
TRBV3-1	NA	TRBJ2-5	TRBD2	TGTGCCAGCACCGGGACTAGTCAAGAGACCCAGTACTTC	CASTGTSQETQYF
TRBV20-1	NA	TRBJ2-3	NA	TGCAGTGCTTACGTTAATGGAGATACGCAGTATTTT	CSAYVNGDTQYF
TRBV28	few	TRBJ1-3	NA	TGTGCCAGCAGTTTATCGGAAGGGTTATTTGGAAACACCATATATTTT	CASSLSEGLFGNTIYF
TRBV3-1	many	TRBJ2-7	TRBD2	TGTACCAGCAGCCAGGGACTAGCGGGAGGCTACGAGCAGTACTTC	CTSSQGLAGGYEQYF
TRBV19	NA	TRBJ2-6	NA	TGTGCCAGTAGTGTCGACAGAACCTCTGGGGCCAACGTCCTGACTTTC	CASSVDRTSGANVLTF
TRBV30	many	TRBJ2-5	NA	TGTGCCTGGAGTGGAGGGCTAGGAGAGACCCAGTACTTC	CAWSGGLGETQYF
TRBV5-1	many	TRBJ2-1	TRBD2	TGCGCCAGCAGCTCCTGGACTAGCGTACTCTACAATGAGCAGTTCTTC	CASSSWTSVLYNEQFF
TRBV28	few	TRBJ1-2	NA	TGTGCCAGCAGCTCACCATACAGGGCTAATCTCGATGGCTACACCTTC	CASSSPYRANLDGYTF
TRBV7-9	many	TRBJ2-7	TRBD1	TGTGCCAGCAGCTTAGGGGACAGTCCCTACGAGCAGTACTTC	CASSLGDSPYEQYF
TRBV28	NA	TRBJ2-5	TRBD1	TGTGCCAGCGAGGGGGCGGAGGAGACCCAGTACTTC	CASEGAEETQYF
TRBV28	few	TRBJ1-1	NA	TGTGCCAGCAGTTCCGGAGGAGAGGTTGCTGAAGCTTTCTTT	CASSSGGEVAEAFF
TRBV28	NA	TRBJ1-1	NA	TGTGCCAGCACCACGCCGAGGGGATTTGAAGCTTTCTTT	CASTTPRGFEAFF
TRBV7-9	NA	TRBJ2-5	TRBD1	TGTGCCAGCAGCTCGGACAGGGAAAGGGAGACCCAGTACTTC	CASSSDRERETQYF
TRBV7-2	many	TRBJ2-7	NA	TGTGCCAGCAGCTTAGATGTGATCCACTACGAGCAGTACTTC	CASSLDVIHYEQYF